What follows are 5 T cell receptor beta chains derived from one specimen sequenced in a study of cytomegalovirus exposure and HLA in healthy donors. PCR amplification relied on 60 Vbeta primers (plus 13 Jbeta primers). TCRdb's table, derived via immunoSEQ multiplex PCR, lists solely in-frame clones and lacks some. The sample records some 170,000 clones, 75% to 85% being singletons. Sequenced sample: PBMCs. Every receptor here comes from a woman in her forties or fifties in good health and CMV-seronegative.

The V call is TRBV9, the J call TRBJ1-4; TRBD1 might be the D (6 bases). Per the germline V gene, CDR1 is SGDLS and CDR2 is YYNGEE. V was cut by 0 bases and J by 4 bases, with 13 bases left in between. This CDR3 has 16 residues. As DNA, the CDR3 is TGTGCCAGCAGCGTAGGGGACAACGCATTTAATGAAAAACTGTTTTTT. Residues: CASSVGDNAFNEKLFF.

V gene TRBV7-7 combines with J gene TRBJ1-1; D is undetermined. V was trimmed by 2 bases and J by 2 bases, leaving 6 bases between them. The germline V gene has CDR1 SSHAT and CDR2 FNYEAQ (reference sequence). This CDR3 is 13 amino acids long. The CDR3 loop reads CASSLSLNTEAFF. CDR3 DNA sequence: TGTGCCAGCAGCTTAAGCCTTAACACTGAAGCTTTCTTT. Combining the CDR3 with reference TRBV7-7 and TRBJ1-1 gives the whole variable domain GAGVSQSPRYKVTKRGQDVTLRCDPISSHATLYWYQQALGQGPEFLTYFNYEAQPDKSGLPSDRFSAERPEGSISTLTIQRTEQRDSAMYRCASSLSLNTEAFFGQGTRLTVV.

The V gene is TRBV5-4, the J gene TRBJ2-7; TRBD2 aligns across 7 bases. J lost 0 bases, V lost 4 bases, and 10 bases had no gene match. CDR1 is SGHNT and CDR2 is YYREEE in the germline V gene (reference sequence). CDR3 size: 16 residues. CDR3 region: CASSQVGTKNSYEQYF. Written as DNA, the CDR3 is TGTGCCAGCAGCCAAGTAGGGACTAAAAACTCCTACGAGCAGTACTTC.

This chain connects TRBV6-4 to TRBJ2-1; D might be TRBD2 (6 bases). Germline loops: CDR1 MRHNA, CDR2 SNTAGT. Trimming cost V 5 bases and J 0 bases, with 11 bases left between them. The CDR3 spans 15 residues. CDR3 in DNA: TGTGCCAGCAGTCGGGGGTCCTTCTCCTACAATGAGCAGTTCTTC. It is translated as CASSRGSFSYNEQFF.

The rearrangement joins TRBV28 to TRBJ1-2, with 7 bases identical to TRBD1. The V gene end was trimmed by 5 bases and the J gene end by 4 bases; junction bases not matched to a gene: 10. Germline-derived CDR1 and CDR2 are MDHEN and SYDVKM. This CDR3 spans 15 amino acids. CDR3 nucleotide sequence: TGTGCCAGCAGTCCAACAGGGGAAAGTGTCTATGGCTACACCTTC. This translates into CASSPTGESVYGYTF.